This T cell receptor beta chain was captured in a study of blood T cell repertoires in COVID-19. Original handling: Using reference gene primer amplification, nucleated cell counts were estimated. Assay used: immunoSEQ multiplex PCR; TCRdb lists only in-frame clones, some missing. The V and J calls and clone size were taken over from that table, and D and trimming were inferred from the DNA. The repertoire consists of about 210,000 clones, with around 80% occurring once and the leading ten covering approximately 2.9%. The receptor was derived from a man between 45 and 60 years old with active or convalescent COVID-19. The source material was peripheral blood.

The CDR3 DNA reads as TGTGCCAGCTCACCCTTACCCGACAGGGAAAGTTCACCCCTCCACTTT. It encodes CASSPLPDRESSPLHF. This sequence joins TRBV18 and TRBJ1-6; 7 bases are shared with TRBD1. V lost 3 bases, J lost 9 bases, and 11 bases stayed unmatched. Germline V gene lookup returns CDR1 KGHSH and CDR2 LQKENI. The length of the CDR3 is 16 residues. The full variable domain, with the rest looked up from reference TRBV18 and TRBJ1-6, is NAGVMQNPRHLVRRRGQEARLRCSPMKGHSHVYWYRQLPEEGLKFMVYLQKENIIDESGMPKERFSAEFPKEGPSILRIQQVVRGDSAAYFCASSPLPDRESSPLHFGNGTRLTVT.